The 2 T cell receptor beta chains given below trace back to one sample, sequenced in a study of T cell responses to AZD1222 COVID-19 vaccine. TCRdb keeps only in-frame clones here, not all; method: immunoSEQ multiplex PCR. There are approximately 130,000 clones in the sample; about 89% occur only once, and about 5.2% lies in the top ten. Sequences were derived from peripheral blood, sampled on day 0 of AZD1222 vaccination. The receptors shown here come from an adult in good health.

This rearrangement joins TRBV29-1 to TRBJ1-2; D gene uncertain. V gave up 1 base and J gave up 2 bases, with 8 bases separating them. This CDR3 comprises 13 residues. Germline V lookup: CDR1 SQVTM, CDR2 ANQGSEA. CDR3 in DNA: TGCAGCGTTGAAGGTATGGCGAACTATGGCTACACCTTC. This gives the protein CSVEGMANYGYTF.

The count of this clone is one. This rearrangement joins TRBV19 to TRBJ2-3; D is uncertain. CDR1 and CDR2 (germline): LNHDA, SQIVND (reference sequence). This CDR3 is built from 13 residues. Trimming took off 3 bases at V and 6 bases at J, with 10 bases between the two ends. The CDR3 DNA follows: TGTGCCAGTAGTATTGGGCAAGGGGATACGCAGTATTTT. Translated: CASSIGQGDTQYF.